This TCR beta chain was recorded in a study of cytomegalovirus exposure and HLA in healthy donors. Findings and caveats of the study: The classifier reportedly diagnosed cytomegalovirus status with high specificity and sensitivity. The CMV antigen specificity of a few CMV-associated chains was confirmed through in vitro analysis. Most TCR sequences were seen very rarely across donors, but some public TCRs occurred in many.

V dropped 2 bases and J dropped 3; count of bases not matched to a gene: 6. This CDR3 is 15 amino acids long. Germline assignment: CDR1 SGHDT and CDR2 YYEEEE. The donors were members of the 120-subject validation cohort (separate from the roughly 660-subject first cohort). Worth noting for this clone: What it recognizes is unknown.

Sequencing used immunoSEQ multiplex PCR; TCRdb keeps in-frame clones, though not all of them. The sample gives 150,000 to 180,000 clones, 86% of which show up once; under 25% is in the top ten. The sequence came from a man aged 18 to 29 in good health and CMV-seropositive. The sequencing input was PBMCs. This rearrangement joins TRBV5-6 to TRBJ1-1; TRBD1 aligns across 8 bases. The CDR3 sequence: CASSLVTGEDTEAFF. The DNA for the CDR3 is TGTGCCAGCAGCTTAGTGACAGGGGAAGACACTGAAGCTTTCTTT.